The present entry profiles one T cell receptor beta chain with its context. Its antigen remains undetermined. The record has no base qualities; no much larger clone is one base away. To sequence the TCRbeta CDR3 region, genomic DNA was isolated from the sorted cells. The immunoSEQ Assay was used to sequence the TCRbeta CDR3 regions. TCRdb limited this immuneACCESS table to in-frame rearrangements with V and J called. A share of clones is missing; checked studies link under half to unresolved V genes, and the rest is unexplained. For this sample there are approximately 82,000 clones; 88% appear just once. The leading ten clones occupy around 4.1% of the sample. Patients with a history of autoimmune disease or receiving systemic immunosuppression were excluded from the trial. Peripheral blood for TCR sequencing was drawn from every dose cohort at baseline, at cycle 4 day 1 and at cycle 7 day 1. The samples were drawn from a first-in-human, open-label, multicenter phase I dose-escalation trial of ivuxolimab. The trial enrolled adults with locally advanced or metastatic head and neck squamous cell, hepatocellular, melanoma or renal cell carcinoma. CD4+ and CD8+ T cells were sorted separately from peripheral blood before TCR sequencing.

These data belong to a study of OX40 agonist ivuxolimab in advanced cancers. Broadly, across the study: Ivuxolimab, which targeted the costimulatory receptor OX40 (CD134), was an agonistic, fully human IgG2 monoclonal antibody. Patients were allowed to have had prior anti-PD-1, anti-PD-L1 or anti-CTLA-4 therapy, and 40% of the dose-escalation patients had been treated with checkpoint inhibitors. The paper describes the monotherapy dose-escalation part (N = 52 patients) of the phase I trial of ivuxolimab. The purpose of peripheral TCRbeta sequencing was to test whether ivuxolimab changed TCR sequence diversity and led to clonal T-cell expansion. Of the approximately 50 dose-escalation patients, hepatocellular carcinoma was present in roughly 19, melanoma in some 15, renal cell carcinoma in 9 and head and neck cancer in 9. Partial responses occurred in three dose-escalation patients, of whom one had hepatocellular carcinoma and two had cutaneous melanoma. Intravenous ivuxolimab was administered to patients every 2 weeks at six dose levels: 0.01, 0.1, 0.3, 1.5, 3 and 10 mg/kg. In the dose-escalation cohort, 82.7% of patients were male, and the mean age was around 60 years, with a range of about 23 to 85. The investigation overall reported the following: Low levels of normalized T-cell clonal expansion were also seen in some nonresponding patients. At doses of 0.1 to 3.0 mg/kg, clonal expansion of both CD4+ and CD8+ T cells in blood was seen between baseline and week 6. Partial responders in the 0.1-3.0 mg/kg groups had among the lowest normalized peripheral clonal expansion, especially among CD8+ T cells. The antigen specificity of the clonally expanded peripheral T cells was not determined. After ivuxolimab, expanded clones were on average more numerous among CD8+ T cells than among CD4+ T cells.

The sequence derives from an adult with an advanced solid tumor such as melanoma, head and neck, liver or kidney cancer. Here the sequenced sample was CD4+ or CD8+ T cells sorted from blood, taken in a trial of the OX40 agonist ivuxolimab.

The CDR3 in this case is CASSLGTELNQPQHF. Here is the DNA: TGCGCCAGCAGCTTGGGGACAGAGCTTAATCAGCCCCAGCATTTT. Recombination linked TRBV5-1 to TRBJ1-5; tentative D gene TRBD1, with 6 bases matching. The CDR3 covers 15 residues, taking in both the cysteine and the phenylalanine. Here the CDR3 DNA is all that survives: 45 bases in frame from base 1. Relative to germline, V is 0 bases shorter and J is 4 bases shorter, with 11 bases between their ends. Taken from the germline V gene, the CDR1 and CDR2 loops are SGHRS and YFSETQ.